Shown below are 28 T cell receptor beta chains from a single sample sequenced in a study of shared clonotypes between healthy human individuals. Clones were sequenced by immunoSEQ multiplex PCR, and TCRdb holds only the in-frame ones, with some missing. In the table there are some 580,000 clones, 97% of which are singletons. Sequenced sample: naive CD4+ T cells sorted from blood. Noted subset: CD45RA+ positively selected. Source of these receptors: a woman under 40 in good health.

The chain uses TRBV5-4 and TRBJ2-3, with D uncertain. Trimming took 1 base from V and 6 from J, leaving 9 bases between them. Germline-derived CDR1 and CDR2 are SGHNT and YYREEE (reference sequence). The CDR3 runs 13 residues. The CDR3 sequence: CASSLFSSDTQYF. In DNA form, the CDR3 reads TGTGCCAGCAGCTTGTTTAGCAGCGATACGCAGTATTTT.

About this clone: Different DNA sequences within this sample yield the same CDR3. The chain recombines TRBV18 with TRBJ2-5; D remains unclear. The CDR3 sequence is 14 residues long. Germline CDR1 KGHSH, CDR2 LQKENI. Trimming removed 3 bases from V and 1 base from J, with 9 bases in between. The DNA of the CDR3 is TGTGCCAGCTCACCCCTAGACGGCCAAGAGACCCAGTACTTC. This sequence encodes CASSPLDGQETQYF.

This clone showed up just a few times. The same CDR3 can be traced to other DNA sequences in this sample. The rearrangement uses TRBV2 and TRBJ2-2; 8 bases fit TRBD2. Germline V CDR1 and CDR2: SNHLY, FYNNEI. V dropped 4 bases and J dropped 0; count of bases not matched to a gene: 1. This CDR3 has 15 amino acids. The CDR3 nucleotides are TGTGCCAGCAGTGCGGGACTAGCGAACACCGGGGAGCTGTTTTTT. Translated: CASSAGLANTGELFF.

The chain joins TRBV10-3 to TRBJ2-1; 8 bases line up with TRBD1. J was trimmed by 1 base and V by 4 bases; bases with no gene match: 9. Germline values: CDR1 ENHRY, CDR2 SYGVKD. The CDR3 has 17 amino acids. CDR3 sequence: CAISGPGGEQSYNEQFF. The DNA for the CDR3 is TGTGCCATCAGTGGGCCAGGGGGCGAGCAATCCTACAATGAGCAGTTCTTC.

The chain is built from TRBV19 and TRBJ2-3; 10 positions match TRBD2. CDR1 is LNHDA and CDR2 is SQIVND in the germline V gene (reference sequence). The CDR3 is 15 residues long. The V segment lost 6 bases and the J segment 6 bases; nucleotides outside the gene matches: 9. The CDR3 sequence: CASSKGLAEGDTQYF. For the CDR3, the DNA is TGTGCCAGTAGCAAAGGACTAGCGGAAGGTGATACGCAGTATTTT.

The chain carries TRBV30 and TRBJ1-4, with D possibly TRBD1 on 5 matching bases. CDR3 length: 13 residues. V was clipped by 3 bases and J by 6 bases, with 11 bases between them. Germline V lookup: CDR1 GTSNPN, CDR2 SVGIG (reference sequence). The CDR3 nucleotides are TGTGCCTGGAGGGGGGGACCTCATGAAAAACTGTTTTTT. This encodes CAWRGGPHEKLFF. Full variable domain (missing parts from reference TRBV30 and TRBJ1-4): SQTIHQWPATLVQPVGSPLSLECTVEGTSNPNLYWYRQAAGRGLQLLFYSVGIGQISSEVPQNLSASRPQDRQFILSSKKLLLSDSGFYLCAWRGGPHEKLFFGSGTQLSVL.

The chain recombines TRBV28 with TRBJ2-7, with TRBD2 matching over 15 bases. From germline, CDR1 is MDHEN and CDR2 SYDVKM. The CDR3 is made up of 16 amino acids. Trimming cost V 5 bases and J 2 bases; bases outside gene matches: 4. The CDR3 reads CASSIGLAGGPYEQYF. CDR3 DNA sequence: TGTGCCAGCAGTATAGGACTAGCGGGAGGGCCCTACGAGCAGTACTTC.

This chain connects TRBV5-6 to TRBJ2-6; D is uncertain. This CDR3 has 15 residues. Germline CDR1 reads SGHDT; CDR2 reads YYEEEE. Trimming took off 2 bases at V and 0 bases at J, with 6 bases between the two ends. CDR3 loop: CASSFGFSGANVLTF. The CDR3 nucleotides are TGTGCCAGCAGCTTCGGGTTCTCTGGGGCCAACGTCCTGACTTTC.

The gene calls are TRBV2 and TRBJ1-3; the D is unclear. The CDR3 has 12 amino acids. Germline V gene data show CDR1 as SNHLY and CDR2 as FYNNEI. The V end lost 7 bases, the J end lost 4 bases, and 8 bases lay between the germline ends. CDR3 in DNA: TGTGCCAGCAAACGGGAGGGAAACACCATATATTTT. This sequence encodes CASKREGNTIYF. The full variable domain, in which reference TRBV2 and TRBJ1-3 provide the parts outside the CDR3, is EPEVTQTPSHQVTQMGQEVILRCVPISNHLYFYWYRQILGQKVEFLVSFYNNEISEKSEIFDDQFSVERPDGSNFTLKIRSTKLEDSAMYFCASKREGNTIYFGEGSWLTVV.

This clone was observed once. The chain has TRBV5-8 and TRBJ2-1, with a tentative D call TRBD2 (5 bases). The CDR3 sequence is 17 residues long. Trimming cost V 3 bases and J 2 bases, with 18 bases left between them. Germline CDR1 is SGHTS and CDR2 is YDEGEE. The CDR3 loop reads CASSSLSVLGTYNEQFF. The CDR3 DNA is TGTGCCAGCAGCTCACTGAGCGTACTCGGGACCTACAATGAGCAGTTCTTC.

With regard to this clone: Other DNA sequences in this specimen translate into the identical CDR3. The rearrangement joins TRBV15 to TRBJ1-4, with 10 bases fitting TRBD1. The junction had 2 bases not matched to a gene; V was cut back by 3 bases and J by 7 bases. The CDR3 covers 14 residues. From germline, CDR1 is LNHNV and CDR2 YYDKDF (reference sequence). The CDR3 reads CATSRDRGSEKLFF. The CDR3 region has the DNA TGTGCCACCAGCAGGGACAGGGGGTCTGAAAAACTGTTTTTT.

The genes are TRBV27 and TRBJ2-7; 10 bases agree with TRBD2. This CDR3 has 15 amino acids. The trim removed 5 bases at V and 4 bases at J, leaving 8 bases unmatched. Germline V CDR1 and CDR2: MNHEY, SMNVEV (reference sequence). CDR3 amino acids: CASSIKREGTYEQYF. The CDR3 region has the DNA TGTGCCAGCAGTATAAAGCGGGAGGGCACGTACGAGCAGTACTTC.

The V call is TRBV23-1, the J call TRBJ2-7, with 10 bases that match TRBD1. TRBV23-1 counts as an open reading frame of uncertain function. The V gene end was trimmed by 3 bases and the J gene end by 3 bases; junction bases not matched to a gene: 23. CDR3 length: 21 amino acids. CDR3 protein: CASSHFLRGQGRTRGDYEQYF. The CDR3 nucleotides are TGCGCCAGCAGTCACTTCCTTAGGGGACAGGGGAGGACTAGGGGAGACTACGAGCAGTACTTC.

The gene calls are TRBV6-4 and TRBJ2-7; 11 bases match TRBD2. Per the germline V gene, CDR1 is MRHNA and CDR2 is SNTAGT. V trimming: 6 bases; J trimming: 6 bases; junction bases outside the gene matches: 7. The CDR3 runs to 14 residues. The CDR3 protein is CASSEILAGGEQYF. The CDR3 bases are TGTGCCAGCAGCGAGATCCTAGCGGGAGGCGAGCAGTACTTC.

A single count supports this clone. The chain couples TRBV2 to TRBJ1-4; D may be TRBD1 (6 bases). V lost 1 base and J 5 bases, leaving 11 bases between the germline ends. The CDR3 loop spans 15 amino acids. Germline values: CDR1 SNHLY, CDR2 FYNNEI. The CDR3 reads CASSEGGRGNEKLFF. In DNA form, the CDR3 reads TGTGCCAGCAGTGAAGGGGGCAGGGGAAATGAAAAACTGTTTTTT.

The V call is TRBV18, the J call TRBJ2-1; TRBD2 aligns across 14 bases. The trim removed 5 bases at V and 7 bases at J, leaving 4 bases unmatched. Per the germline V gene, CDR1 is KGHSH and CDR2 is LQKENI. The CDR3 runs to 15 residues. The CDR3 spells CASSMGTSGSNEQFF. DNA for the CDR3: TGTGCCAGCTCAATGGGGACTAGCGGGAGTAATGAGCAGTTCTTC.

With respect to this clone: The same CDR3 is also encoded by other DNA sequences in this sample. The chain links TRBV18 to TRBJ2-5, with 7 bases that match TRBD1. Trimming cost V 4 bases and J 5 bases; bases outside gene matches: 4. The CDR3 spans 13 residues. From germline, CDR1 is KGHSH and CDR2 LQKENI. The DNA of the CDR3 is TGTGCCAGCTCACTGGCAGGGGGTGAGACCCAGTACTTC. It is translated as CASSLAGGETQYF.

The rearrangement joins TRBV10-3 to TRBJ2-7; 7 bases align to TRBD2. This CDR3 spans 12 amino acids. V gave up 8 bases and J gave up 3 bases; unmatched junction bases: 4. Germline values: CDR1 ENHRY, CDR2 SYGVKD. The CDR3 is CAIGGGGYEQYF. The CDR3 DNA reads as TGTGCCATCGGTGGGGGGGGCTACGAGCAGTACTTC.

The chain links TRBV28 to TRBJ2-5; 11 bases fit TRBD2. The J call is doubtful: the DNA matches TRBJ2-7 better. The CDR3 covers 15 residues. Germline CDR1 is MDHEN and CDR2 is SYDVKM. Written as DNA, the CDR3 is TGTGCCAGCAGACCCGGACTAGCGGGCACCTACGAGCAGTACTTC. Amino acids: CASRPGLAGTYEQYF.

The V and J genes are TRBV5-1 and TRBJ2-3; a possible D gene is TRBD2 (6 bases). V lost 6 bases and J 3 bases, leaving 20 bases between the germline ends. Germline V gene sequence: CDR1 SGHRS, CDR2 YFSETQ. The CDR3 contains 16 residues. DNA of the CDR3: TGCGCCAGCACCCTTTATCCGGGAGTGGAGACAGATACGCAGTATTTT. Protein: CASTLYPGVETDTQYF. Based on the CDR3 plus reference TRBV5-1 and TRBJ2-3, the full variable domain is KAGVTQTPRYLIKTRGQQVTLSCSPISGHRSVSWYQQTPGQGLQFLFEYFSETQRNKGNFPGRFSGRQFSNSRSEMNVSTLELGDSALYLCASTLYPGVETDTQYFGPGTRLTVL.

The V call is TRBV10-3, the J call TRBJ1-5, with D perhaps matching TRBD1 (6 bases). This CDR3 comprises 16 residues. Trimming took 0 bases from V and 5 from J, leaving 14 bases between them. Germline CDR1 ENHRY, CDR2 SYGVKD. The CDR3, as DNA: TGTGCCATCAGTGAGTCGAGCAGCAGGGGACATCAGCCCCAGCATTTT. Protein product: CAISESSSRGHQPQHF.

This chain links TRBV5-1 with TRBJ2-2; 12 bases agree with TRBD2. This CDR3 is built from 17 residues. Germline V gene sequence: CDR1 SGHRS, CDR2 YFSETQ. Trimming cost V 1 base and J 7 bases; bases outside gene matches: 8. As DNA, the CDR3 is TGCGCCAGCAGCTTGTTCCGGACTAGCGGGATGGGCGGGGAGCTGTTTTTT. Translation: CASSLFRTSGMGGELFF.

V and J are TRBV4-1 and TRBJ2-5; D gene ambiguous. The V and J ends lost 3 bases and 3 bases respectively, with 11 bases between them. This CDR3 has 14 amino acids. CDR1 and CDR2 from the germline V gene are MGHRA and YSYEKL. The CDR3 protein is CASSQIGRKETQYF. CDR3 nucleotide sequence: TGCGCCAGCAGCCAGATAGGGCGAAAAGAGACCCAGTACTTC.

V gene TRBV27 combines with J gene TRBJ1-4; D uncertain. The CDR3 has 16 amino acids. Germline V gives CDR1 MNHEY, CDR2 SMNVEV (reference sequence). The germline V and J ends were trimmed by 5 bases and 0 bases, with 13 bases remaining between them. In nucleotides, the CDR3 is TGTGCCAGCAGTGCAACGGCAGGAGCAACTAATGAAAAACTGTTTTTT. Its translation is CASSATAGATNEKLFF.

The chain is built from TRBV10-1 and TRBJ2-7; D is possibly TRBD1 or TRBD2 (5 bases each). Germline V gene sequence: CDR1 WNHNN, CDR2 SYGVQD (reference sequence). Trimming cost V 1 base and J 4 bases, with 14 bases left between them. This CDR3 comprises 15 residues. CDR3 in amino acids: CASSEWGAGRYEQYF. Written as DNA, the CDR3 is TGCGCCAGCAGTGAGTGGGGCGCGGGCCGATACGAGCAGTACTTC.

V usage is TRBV11-2 and J usage is TRBJ2-3, with 7 bases aligning to TRBD2. CDR1 is SGHAT, CDR2 FQNNGV, per germline. The ends lost 5 bases at V and 4 bases at J; junction bases unmatched: 12. This CDR3 is built from 16 residues. The CDR3 sequence is CASSQLGGRSADTQYF. The DNA for the CDR3 is TGTGCCAGCAGCCAACTGGGCGGGAGATCCGCAGATACGCAGTATTTT.

This clone was detected only once. Different DNA sequences within this sample yield the same CDR3. The chain uses TRBV7-9 and TRBJ2-1; TRBD2 matches at 9 bases. The CDR3 runs to 16 residues. Trimming removed 2 bases from V and 0 bases from J; junction bases left unmatched: 2. Germline lookup yields CDR1 SEHNR and CDR2 FQNEAQ (reference sequence). The CDR3 nucleotides are TGTGCCAGCAGCTTAAGTAGCGGGAGCTCCTACAATGAGCAGTTCTTC. It specifies CASSLSSGSSYNEQFF.

V usage is TRBV6-4 and J usage is TRBJ1-5; D unresolved. The CDR3 is 14 amino acids. Trimming shortened V by 4 bases and J by 1 base, and 8 bases separated the two germline ends. In germline, CDR1 is MRHNA, CDR2 SNTAGT. Here the CDR3 DNA reads TGTGCCAGCAGTGGCCAGATAAGCAATCAGCCCCAGCATTTT. Its translation is CASSGQISNQPQHF.